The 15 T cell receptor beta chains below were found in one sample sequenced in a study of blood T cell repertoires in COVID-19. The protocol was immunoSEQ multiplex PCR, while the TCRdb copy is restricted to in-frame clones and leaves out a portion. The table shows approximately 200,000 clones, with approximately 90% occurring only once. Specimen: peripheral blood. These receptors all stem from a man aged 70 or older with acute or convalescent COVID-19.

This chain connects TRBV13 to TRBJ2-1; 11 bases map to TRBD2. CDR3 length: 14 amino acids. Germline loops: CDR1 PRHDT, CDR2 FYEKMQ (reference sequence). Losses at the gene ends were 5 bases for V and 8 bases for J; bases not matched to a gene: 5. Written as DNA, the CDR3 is TGTGCCAGCAGCCCACTAGCGGGAGTCCATGAGCAGTTCTTC. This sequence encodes CASSPLAGVHEQFF.

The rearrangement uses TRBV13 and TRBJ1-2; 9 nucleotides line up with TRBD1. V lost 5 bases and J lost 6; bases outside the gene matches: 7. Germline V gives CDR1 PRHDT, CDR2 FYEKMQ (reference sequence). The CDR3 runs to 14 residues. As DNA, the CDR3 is TGTGCCAGCAGCCCCGGGACAGGGCTCGATGGCTACACCTTC. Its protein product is CASSPGTGLDGYTF.

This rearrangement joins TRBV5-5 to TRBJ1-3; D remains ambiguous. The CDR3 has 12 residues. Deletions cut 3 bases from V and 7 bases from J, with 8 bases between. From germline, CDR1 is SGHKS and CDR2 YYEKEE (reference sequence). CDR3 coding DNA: TGTGCCAGCAGCTACAGCTCCAACACCATATATTTT. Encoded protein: CASSYSSNTIYF.

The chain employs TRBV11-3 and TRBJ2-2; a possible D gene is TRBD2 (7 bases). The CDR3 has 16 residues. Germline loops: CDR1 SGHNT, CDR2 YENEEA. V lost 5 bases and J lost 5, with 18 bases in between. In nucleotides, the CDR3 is TGTGCCAGCAGCCCCACGTCAGCGGGACAAACCGGGGAGCTGTTTTTT. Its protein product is CASSPTSAGQTGELFF.

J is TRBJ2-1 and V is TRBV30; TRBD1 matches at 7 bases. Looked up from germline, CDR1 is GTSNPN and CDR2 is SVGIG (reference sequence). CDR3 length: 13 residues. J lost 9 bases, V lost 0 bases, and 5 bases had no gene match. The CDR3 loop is CAWSVQGWGEQFF. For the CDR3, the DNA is TGTGCCTGGAGTGTACAGGGGTGGGGTGAGCAGTTCTTC.

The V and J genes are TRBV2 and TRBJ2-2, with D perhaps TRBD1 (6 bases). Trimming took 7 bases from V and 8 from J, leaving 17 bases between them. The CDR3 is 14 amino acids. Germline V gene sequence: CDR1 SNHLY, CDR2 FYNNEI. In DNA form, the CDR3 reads TGTGCCAGCAAGAACAGGGTACTGGGTGGGGAGCTGTTTTTT. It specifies CASKNRVLGGELFF. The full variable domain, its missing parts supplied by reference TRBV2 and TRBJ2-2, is EPEVTQTPSHQVTQMGQEVILRCVPISNHLYFYWYRQILGQKVEFLVSFYNNEISEKSEIFDDQFSVERPDGSNFTLKIRSTKLEDSAMYFCASKNRVLGGELFFGEGSRLTVL.

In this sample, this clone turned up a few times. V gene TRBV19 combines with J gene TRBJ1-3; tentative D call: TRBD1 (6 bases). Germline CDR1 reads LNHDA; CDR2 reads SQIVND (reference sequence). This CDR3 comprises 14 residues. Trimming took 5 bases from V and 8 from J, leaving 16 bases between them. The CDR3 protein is CASSAQTGVDTIYF. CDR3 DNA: TGTGCCAGTAGTGCCCAGACAGGAGTGGACACCATATATTTT. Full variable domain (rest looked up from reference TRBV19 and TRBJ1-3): DGGITQSPKYLFRKEGQNVTLSCEQNLNHDAMYWYRQDPGQGLRLIYYSQIVNDFQKGDIAEGYSVSREKKESFPLTVTSAQKNPTAFYLCASSAQTGVDTIYFGEGSWLTVV.

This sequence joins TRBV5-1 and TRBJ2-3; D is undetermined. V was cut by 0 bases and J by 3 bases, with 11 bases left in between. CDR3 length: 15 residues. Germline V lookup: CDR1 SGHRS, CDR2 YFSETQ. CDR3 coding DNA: TGCGCCAGCAGCTTGGCTCTGACAATAACAGATACGCAGTATTTT. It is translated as CASSLALTITDTQYF.

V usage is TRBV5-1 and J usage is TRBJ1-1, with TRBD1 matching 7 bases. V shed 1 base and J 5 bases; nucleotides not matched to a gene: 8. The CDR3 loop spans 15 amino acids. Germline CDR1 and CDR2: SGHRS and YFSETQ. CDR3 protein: CASSLPRQGETEAFF. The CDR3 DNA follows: TGCGCCAGCAGCTTGCCGCGCCAGGGGGAGACTGAAGCTTTCTTT.

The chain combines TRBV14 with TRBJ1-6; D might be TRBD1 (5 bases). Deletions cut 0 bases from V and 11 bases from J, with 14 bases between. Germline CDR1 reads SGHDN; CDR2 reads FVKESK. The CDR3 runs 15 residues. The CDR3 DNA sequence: TGTGCCAGCAGCCAAGATTGGGGCGGTAGAACACCCCTCCACTTT. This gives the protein CASSQDWGGRTPLHF.

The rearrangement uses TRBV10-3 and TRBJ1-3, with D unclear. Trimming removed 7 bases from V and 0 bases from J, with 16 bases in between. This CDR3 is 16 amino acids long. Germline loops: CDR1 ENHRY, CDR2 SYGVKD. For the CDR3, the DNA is TGTGCCATCACCCCTTACGGGGAAAGCTCTGGAAACACCATATATTTT. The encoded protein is CAITPYGESSGNTIYF.

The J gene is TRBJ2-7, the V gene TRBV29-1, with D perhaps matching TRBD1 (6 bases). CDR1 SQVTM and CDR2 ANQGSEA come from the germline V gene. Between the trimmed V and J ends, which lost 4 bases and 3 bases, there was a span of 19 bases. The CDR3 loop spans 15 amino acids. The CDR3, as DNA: TGCAGCGTTGTCCTCCGGGACAAGGTGGACTACGAGCAGTACTTC. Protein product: CSVVLRDKVDYEQYF.

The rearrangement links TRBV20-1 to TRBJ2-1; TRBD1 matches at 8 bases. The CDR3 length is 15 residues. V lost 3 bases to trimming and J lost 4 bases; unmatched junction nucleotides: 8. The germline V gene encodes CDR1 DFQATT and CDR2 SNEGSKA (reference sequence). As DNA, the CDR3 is TGCAGTGCTAGTTCCGGGACAGGTGTATACAATGAGCAGTTCTTC. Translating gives CSASSGTGVYNEQFF.

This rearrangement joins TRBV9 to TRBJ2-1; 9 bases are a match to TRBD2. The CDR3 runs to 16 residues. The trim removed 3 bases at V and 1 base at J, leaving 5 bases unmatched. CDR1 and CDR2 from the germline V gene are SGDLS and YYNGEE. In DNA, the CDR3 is TGTGCCAGCAGCGAAAGTAGCGGGAGATCCTACAATGAGCAGTTCTTC. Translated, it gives CASSESSGRSYNEQFF.

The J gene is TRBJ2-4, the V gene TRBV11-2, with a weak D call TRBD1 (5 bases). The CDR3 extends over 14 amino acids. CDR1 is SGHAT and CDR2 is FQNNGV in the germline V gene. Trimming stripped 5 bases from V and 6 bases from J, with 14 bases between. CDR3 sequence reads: CASSPDIDRNIQYF. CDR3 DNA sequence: TGTGCCAGCAGCCCCGACATAGACAGAAACATTCAGTACTTC.